What follows are 9 T cell receptor beta chains derived from one specimen sequenced in a study of post-analysis software for immune sequencing data. Overall study findings and caveats: Patients used about 5 TRBV segments, including TRBV5-6, TRBV5-1 and TRBV20-1, more often than controls.

No antigens are known for them. Carried by the TCR beta cDNA libraries were unique molecular identifiers. TCRdb fed the PCR reads into MiXCR, producing one record per CDR3 protein. Counted here are about 460,000 distinct CDR3 sequences, around 40% occurring once; the ten biggest clones make up around an eighth. Sequencing was carried out using blood. The receptors originated from a girl between 5 and 17 years old with multiple sclerosis.

This chain joins TRBV6-6 and TRBJ2-1; D uncertain. The CDR3 runs to 14 residues. Trimming shortened V by 6 bases and J by 2 bases, and 11 bases separated the two germline ends. The germline CDR1 and CDR2 sequences are MNHNY and SVGAGI (reference sequence). Written as DNA, the CDR3 is TGTGCCAGCAGCACCCGTGATACCTACAATGAGCAGTTCTTC. This encodes CASSTRDTYNEQFF.

The V gene is TRBV24-1, the J gene TRBJ2-4; D ambiguous. Between the trimmed V and J ends, which lost 5 bases and 0 bases, there was a span of 10 bases. Per germline, CDR1 KGHDR and CDR2 SFDVKD. This CDR3 has 15 residues. CDR3: CATSAGSLAKNIQYF. CDR3 DNA sequence: TGTGCCACCAGTGCAGGCAGTCTAGCCAAAAACATTCAGTACTTC.

Only a few counts were recorded for this clonotype. V and J are TRBV5-1 and TRBJ2-1, with 7 bases identical to TRBD2. Germline V gene data show CDR1 as SGHRS and CDR2 as YFSETQ. This CDR3 region has 14 residues. The junction had 7 bases not matched to a gene; V was cut back by 7 bases and J by 3 bases. The CDR3 bases are TGCGCCAGCTCCGCGGGAGAAAACTACAATGAGCAGTTCTTC. Protein sequence: CASSAGENYNEQFF. The full variable domain, with the rest looked up from reference TRBV5-1 and TRBJ2-1, is KAGVTQTPRYLIKTRGQQVTLSCSPISGHRSVSWYQQTPGQGLQFLFEYFSETQRNKGNFPGRFSGRQFSNSRSEMNVSTLELGDSALYLCASSAGENYNEQFFGPGTRLTVL.

The chain combines TRBV15 with TRBJ2-7; D is unclear. CDR3 length: 13 amino acids. Germline loops: CDR1 LNHNV, CDR2 YYDKDF (reference sequence). Trimming shortened V by 0 bases and J by 6 bases, and 9 bases separated the two germline ends. As DNA, the CDR3 is TGTGCCACCAGCAGAGATCCCCCATCCGAGCAGTACTTC. Translating it yields CATSRDPPSEQYF.

CDR3 residues: CASSFFQRSSYEQYF. CDR3 DNA sequence: TGTGCCAGCAGTTTCTTTCAGCGGAGCTCCTACGAGCAGTACTTC. J is TRBJ2-7 and V is TRBV28; possible D gene TRBD2, 5 bases. V shed 3 bases and J shed 0 bases, with 12 bases lying between them. Germline assignment: CDR1 MDHEN and CDR2 SYDVKM. CDR3 length: 15 amino acids.

V usage is TRBV6-1 and J usage is TRBJ2-1; TRBD2 matches at 8 bases. The CDR3 runs 17 residues. Germline V gene lookup returns CDR1 MNHNS and CDR2 SASEGT. Trimming cost V 7 bases and J 8 bases; bases outside gene matches: 19. The CDR3 spells CASIGTSRGGISYEQFF. The DNA of the CDR3 is TGTGCCAGCATTGGGACTAGTCGGGGGGGGATTTCGTATGAGCAGTTCTTC.

V and J are TRBV2 and TRBJ2-3; D possibly corresponds to TRBD1 (6 bases). V lost 1 base, J lost 4 bases, and 15 bases lay in between. Germline V gene data show CDR1 as SNHLY and CDR2 as FYNNEI. The CDR3 is made up of 16 amino acids. Here the CDR3 reads CASSEDRVGQADTQYF. Written as DNA, the CDR3 is TGTGCCAGCAGTGAAGACAGGGTCGGGCAAGCAGATACGCAGTATTTT.

The chain couples TRBV6-6 to TRBJ2-1; D is perhaps TRBD1 (6 bases). The CDR3 runs 15 residues. Trimming stripped 3 bases from V and 8 bases from J, with 17 bases between. Germline CDR1 and CDR2: MNHNY and SVGAGI (reference sequence). DNA for the CDR3: TGTGCCAGCAGTTATCAGGGGAGTCGGACCGATGAGCAGTTCTTC. Translation: CASSYQGSRTDEQFF.

The chain recombines TRBV5-1 with TRBJ1-6; D unclear. V shed 3 bases and J shed 0 bases, with 10 bases lying between them. In germline, CDR1 is SGHRS, CDR2 YFSETQ. This CDR3 is built from 16 residues. The CDR3, as DNA: TGCGCCAGCAGCTACGGACGGTCCTCCTATAATTCACCCCTCCACTTT. It encodes CASSYGRSSYNSPLHF.